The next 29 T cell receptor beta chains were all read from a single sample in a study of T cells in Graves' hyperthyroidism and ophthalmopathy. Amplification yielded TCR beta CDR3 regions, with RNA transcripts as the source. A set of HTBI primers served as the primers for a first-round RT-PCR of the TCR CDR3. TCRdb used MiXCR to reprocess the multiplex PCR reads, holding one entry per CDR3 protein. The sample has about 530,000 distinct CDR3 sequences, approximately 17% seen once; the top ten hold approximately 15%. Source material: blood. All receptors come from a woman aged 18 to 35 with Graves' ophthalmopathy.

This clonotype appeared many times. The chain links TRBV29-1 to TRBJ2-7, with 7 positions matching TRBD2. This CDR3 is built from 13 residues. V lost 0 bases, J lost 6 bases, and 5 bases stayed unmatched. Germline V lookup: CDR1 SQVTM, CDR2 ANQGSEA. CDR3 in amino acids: CSVEDGLVSEQYF. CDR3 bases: TGCAGCGTTGAAGATGGACTAGTGAGCGAGCAGTACTTC.

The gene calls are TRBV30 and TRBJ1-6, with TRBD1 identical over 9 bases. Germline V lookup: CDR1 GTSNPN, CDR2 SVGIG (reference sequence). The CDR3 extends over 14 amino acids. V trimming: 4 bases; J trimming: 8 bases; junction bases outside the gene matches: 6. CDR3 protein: CAWNPTGGDSPLHF. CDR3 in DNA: TGTGCCTGGAATCCTACAGGGGGCGATTCACCCCTCCACTTT.

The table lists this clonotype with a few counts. For the CDR3, the DNA is TGTGCCAGTAGTAAGGGCAGTGCAACTAATGAAAAACTGTTTTTT. This encodes CASSKGSATNEKLFF. J is TRBJ1-4 and V is TRBV19, with D unresolved. The CDR3 runs 15 residues. V lost 4 bases to trimming and J lost 0 bases, with 9 bases between them. Germline lookup yields CDR1 LNHDA and CDR2 SQIVND (reference sequence). Full variable domain (missing parts from reference TRBV19 and TRBJ1-4): DGGITQSPKYLFRKEGQNVTLSCEQNLNHDAMYWYRQDPGQGLRLIYYSQIVNDFQKGDIAEGYSVSREKKESFPLTVTSAQKNPTAFYLCASSKGSATNEKLFFGSGTQLSVL.

In nucleotides, the CDR3 is TGCGCCAGCAGCGACTCAGGGGCCTCCTACAATGAGCAGTTCTTC. It codes for CASSDSGASYNEQFF. V and J are TRBV5-1 and TRBJ2-1; possibly TRBD1 for D (6 bases). Germline CDR1 and CDR2: SGHRS and YFSETQ. Trimming removed 4 bases at V and 0 bases at J, with 11 bases between. This CDR3 region has 15 residues.

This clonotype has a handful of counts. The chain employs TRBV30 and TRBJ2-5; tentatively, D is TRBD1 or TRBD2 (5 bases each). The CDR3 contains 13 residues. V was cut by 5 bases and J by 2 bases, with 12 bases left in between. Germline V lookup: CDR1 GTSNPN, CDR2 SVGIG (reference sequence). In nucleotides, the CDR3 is TGTGCCTGGGGGACCAGGGTTCAAGAGACCCAGTACTTC. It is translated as CAWGTRVQETQYF.

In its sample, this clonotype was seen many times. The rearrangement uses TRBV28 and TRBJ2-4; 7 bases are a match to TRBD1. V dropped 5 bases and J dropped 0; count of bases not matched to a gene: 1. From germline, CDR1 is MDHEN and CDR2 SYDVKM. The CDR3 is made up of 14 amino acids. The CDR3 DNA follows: TGTGCCAGCAGTCCAGGGGGAGCCAAAAACATTCAGTACTTC. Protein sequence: CASSPGGAKNIQYF.

DNA for the CDR3: TGTGCCAGCAGCTATGAACCGACGGGAGTGGAAGGCTACACCTTC. It is translated as CASSYEPTGVEGYTF. The V and J genes are TRBV5-8 and TRBJ1-2; D gene uncertain. The V and J ends lost 3 bases and 8 bases respectively, with 20 bases between them. The CDR3 is made up of 15 amino acids. Germline-derived CDR1 and CDR2 are SGHTS and YDEGEE. The variable domain in full, completed from reference TRBV5-8 and TRBJ1-2, reads EAGVTQSPTHLIKTRGQQATLRCSPISGHTSVYWYQQALGLGLQFLLWYDEGEERNRGNFPPRFSGRQFPNYSSELNVNALELEDSALYLCASSYEPTGVEGYTFGSGTRLTVV.

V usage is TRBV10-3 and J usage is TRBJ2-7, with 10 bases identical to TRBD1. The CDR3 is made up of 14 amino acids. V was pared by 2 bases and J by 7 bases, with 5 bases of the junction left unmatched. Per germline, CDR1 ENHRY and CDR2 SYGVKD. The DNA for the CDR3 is TGTGCCATCAGTGAGAGACAGGGGGCGCGGGAGCAGTACTTC. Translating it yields CAISERQGAREQYF.

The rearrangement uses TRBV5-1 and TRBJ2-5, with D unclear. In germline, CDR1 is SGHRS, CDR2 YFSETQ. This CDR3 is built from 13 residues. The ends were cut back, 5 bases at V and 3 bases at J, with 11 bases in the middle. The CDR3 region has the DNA TGCGCCAGCAGAGGGTGGGCGGAAGAGACCCAGTACTTC. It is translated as CASRGWAEETQYF.

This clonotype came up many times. The CDR3 sequence: CASSYLGARNNEKLFF. CDR3 nucleotides: TGTGCCAGCAGTTATCTGGGGGCGAGGAATAATGAAAAACTGTTTTTT. This sequence joins TRBV6-5 and TRBJ1-4; D possibly corresponds to TRBD1 (6 bases). Germline CDR1 is MNHEY and CDR2 is SVGAGI. CDR3 length: 16 amino acids. The V end was cut by 3 bases, the J end by 4 bases, with 15 bases between.

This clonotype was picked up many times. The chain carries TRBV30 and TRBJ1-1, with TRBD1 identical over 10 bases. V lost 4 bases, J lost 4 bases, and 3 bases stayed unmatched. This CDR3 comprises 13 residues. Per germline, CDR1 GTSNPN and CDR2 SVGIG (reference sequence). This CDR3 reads CAWTGQGGTEAFF. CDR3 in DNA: TGTGCCTGGACCGGACAGGGGGGCACTGAAGCTTTCTTT. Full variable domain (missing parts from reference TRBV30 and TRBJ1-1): SQTIHQWPATLVQPVGSPLSLECTVEGTSNPNLYWYRQAAGRGLQLLFYSVGIGQISSEVPQNLSASRPQDRQFILSSKKLLLSDSGFYLCAWTGQGGTEAFFGQGTRLTVV.

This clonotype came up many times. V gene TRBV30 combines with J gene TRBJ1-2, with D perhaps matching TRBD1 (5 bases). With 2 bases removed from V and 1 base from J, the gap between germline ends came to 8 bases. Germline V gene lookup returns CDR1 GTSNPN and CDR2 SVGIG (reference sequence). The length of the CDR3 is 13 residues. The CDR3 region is CAWSPGGNYGYTF. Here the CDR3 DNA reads TGTGCCTGGAGTCCCGGGGGTAACTATGGCTACACCTTC. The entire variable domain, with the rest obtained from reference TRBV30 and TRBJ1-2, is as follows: SQTIHQWPATLVQPVGSPLSLECTVEGTSNPNLYWYRQAAGRGLQLLFYSVGIGQISSEVPQNLSASRPQDRQFILSSKKLLLSDSGFYLCAWSPGGNYGYTFGSGTRLTVV.

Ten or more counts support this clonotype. The CDR3 DNA reads TGCAGTGCTAGTGGGGAACGCGGGTACAATGAGCAGTTCTTC. It translates to CSASGERGYNEQFF. The genes are TRBV20-1 and TRBJ2-1, with a tentative D call TRBD2 (5 bases). Trimming took 3 bases from V and 4 from J, leaving 13 bases between them. Germline V CDR1 and CDR2: DFQATT, SNEGSKA (reference sequence). CDR3 length equals 14 residues.

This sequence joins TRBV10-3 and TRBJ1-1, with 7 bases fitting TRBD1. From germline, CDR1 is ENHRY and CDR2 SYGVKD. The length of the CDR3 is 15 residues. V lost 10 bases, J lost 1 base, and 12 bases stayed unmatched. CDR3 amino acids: CASRGLTGRNTEAFF. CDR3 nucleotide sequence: TGTGCCAGCAGAGGCCTGACAGGGAGGAACACTGAAGCTTTCTTT.

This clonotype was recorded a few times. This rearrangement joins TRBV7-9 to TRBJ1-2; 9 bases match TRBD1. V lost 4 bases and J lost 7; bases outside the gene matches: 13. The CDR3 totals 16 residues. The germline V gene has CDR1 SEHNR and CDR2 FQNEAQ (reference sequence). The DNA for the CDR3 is TGTGCCAGCAGCTCGAGAGCCGGGACAGGGAGCGGTGGCTACACCTTC. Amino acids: CASSSRAGTGSGGYTF.

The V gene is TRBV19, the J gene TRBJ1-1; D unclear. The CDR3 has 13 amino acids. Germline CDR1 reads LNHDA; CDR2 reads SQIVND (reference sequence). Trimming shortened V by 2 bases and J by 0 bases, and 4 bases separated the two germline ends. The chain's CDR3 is CASSILMNTEAFF. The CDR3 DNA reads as TGTGCCAGTAGTATATTGATGAACACTGAAGCTTTCTTT. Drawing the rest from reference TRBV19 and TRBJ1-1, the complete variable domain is DGGITQSPKYLFRKEGQNVTLSCEQNLNHDAMYWYRQDPGQGLRLIYYSQIVNDFQKGDIAEGYSVSREKKESFPLTVTSAQKNPTAFYLCASSILMNTEAFFGQGTRLTVV.

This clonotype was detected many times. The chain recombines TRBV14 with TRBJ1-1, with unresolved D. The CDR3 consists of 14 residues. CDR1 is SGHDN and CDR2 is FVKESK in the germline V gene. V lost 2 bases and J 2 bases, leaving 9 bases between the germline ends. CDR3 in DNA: TGTGCCAGCAGCCAACCGGTCTTCAACACTGAAGCTTTCTTT. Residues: CASSQPVFNTEAFF.

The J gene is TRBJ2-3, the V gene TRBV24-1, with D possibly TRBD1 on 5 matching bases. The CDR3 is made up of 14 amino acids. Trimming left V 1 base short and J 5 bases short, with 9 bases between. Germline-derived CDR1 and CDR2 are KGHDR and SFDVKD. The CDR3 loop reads CATSDFGAEDTQYF. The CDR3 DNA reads TGTGCCACCAGTGATTTTGGGGCAGAAGATACGCAGTATTTT.

The CDR3 region is CASRLAGGPSYNEQFF. CDR3 in DNA: TGTGCCAGCAGACTAGCGGGAGGGCCGTCCTACAATGAGCAGTTCTTC. The gene calls are TRBV7-9 and TRBJ2-1; 13 nucleotides line up with TRBD2. The germline gives CDR1 SEHNR, CDR2 FQNEAQ (reference sequence). The V gene end was trimmed by 6 bases and the J gene end by 1 base; junction bases not matched to a gene: 3. The CDR3 totals 16 residues.

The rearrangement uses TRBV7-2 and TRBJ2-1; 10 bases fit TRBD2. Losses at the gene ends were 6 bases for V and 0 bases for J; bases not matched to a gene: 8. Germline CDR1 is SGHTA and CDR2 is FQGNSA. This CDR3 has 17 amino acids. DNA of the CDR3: TGTGCCAGCAGAGCCCTAGCGGGGGAAATCTCCTACAATGAGCAGTTCTTC. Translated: CASRALAGEISYNEQFF. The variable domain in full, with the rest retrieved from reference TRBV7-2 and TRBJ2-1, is GAGVSQSPSNKVTEKGKDVELRCDPISGHTALYWYRQSLGQGLEFLIYFQGNSAPDKSGLPSDRFSAERTGGSVSTLTIQRTQQEDSAVYLCASRALAGEISYNEQFFGPGTRLTVL.

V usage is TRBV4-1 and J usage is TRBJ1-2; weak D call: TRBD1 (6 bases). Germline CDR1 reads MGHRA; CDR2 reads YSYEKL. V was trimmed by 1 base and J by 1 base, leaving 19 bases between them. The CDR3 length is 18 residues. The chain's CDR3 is CASSQALGAGTLNYGYTF. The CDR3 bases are TGCGCCAGCAGCCAAGCCTTGGGGGCGGGAACCCTTAACTATGGCTACACCTTC.

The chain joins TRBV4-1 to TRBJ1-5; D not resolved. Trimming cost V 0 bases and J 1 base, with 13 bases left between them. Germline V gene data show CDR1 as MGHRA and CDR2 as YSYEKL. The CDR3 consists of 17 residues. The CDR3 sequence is CASSQDEPVRSNQPQHF. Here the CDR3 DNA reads TGCGCCAGCAGCCAAGATGAGCCCGTCCGGAGCAATCAGCCCCAGCATTTT.

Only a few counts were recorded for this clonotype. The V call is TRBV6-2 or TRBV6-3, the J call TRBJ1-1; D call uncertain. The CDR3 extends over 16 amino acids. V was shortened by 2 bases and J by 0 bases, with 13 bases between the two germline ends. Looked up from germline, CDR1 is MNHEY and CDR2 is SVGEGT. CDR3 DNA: TGTGCCAGCAGTTACAGGGTAGGGTCCATGAACACTGAAGCTTTCTTT. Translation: CASSYRVGSMNTEAFF.

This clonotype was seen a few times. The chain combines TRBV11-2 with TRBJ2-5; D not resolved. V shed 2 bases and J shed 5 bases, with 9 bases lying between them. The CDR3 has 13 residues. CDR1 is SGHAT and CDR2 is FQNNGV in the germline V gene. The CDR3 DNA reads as TGTGCCAGCAGCTTAAATAATCTGGAGACCCAGTACTTC. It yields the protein CASSLNNLETQYF.

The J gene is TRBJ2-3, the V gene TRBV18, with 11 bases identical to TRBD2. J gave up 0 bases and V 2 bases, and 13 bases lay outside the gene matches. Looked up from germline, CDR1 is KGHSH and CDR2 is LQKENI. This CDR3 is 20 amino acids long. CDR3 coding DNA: TGTGCCAGCTCACCAAGTAGAGGACTAGCGGGTCAATCTAGCACAGATACGCAGTATTTT. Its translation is CASSPSRGLAGQSSTDTQYF.

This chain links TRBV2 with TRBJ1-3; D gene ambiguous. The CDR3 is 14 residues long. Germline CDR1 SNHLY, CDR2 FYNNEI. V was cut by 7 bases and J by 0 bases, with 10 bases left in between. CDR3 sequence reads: CASIRTLSGNTIYF. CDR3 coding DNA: TGTGCCAGCATTCGGACCCTCTCTGGAAACACCATATATTTT.

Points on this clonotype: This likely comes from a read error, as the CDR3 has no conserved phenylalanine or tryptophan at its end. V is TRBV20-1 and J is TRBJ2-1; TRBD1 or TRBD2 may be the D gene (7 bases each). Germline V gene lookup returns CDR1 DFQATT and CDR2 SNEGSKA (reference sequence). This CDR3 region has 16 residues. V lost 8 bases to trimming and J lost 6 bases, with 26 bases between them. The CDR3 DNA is TGCAGTCCCAGTCAGGGGGGGTCTCAAATTGGCAATGAGCAGTTCTCC. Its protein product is CSPSQGGSQIGNEQFS.

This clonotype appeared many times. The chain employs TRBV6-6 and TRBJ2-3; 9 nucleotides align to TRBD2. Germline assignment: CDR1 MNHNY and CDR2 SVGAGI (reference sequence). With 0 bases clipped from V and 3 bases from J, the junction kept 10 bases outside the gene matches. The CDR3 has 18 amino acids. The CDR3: CASSYSRGGAPRTDTQYF. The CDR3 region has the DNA TGTGCCAGCAGTTACTCGCGCGGGGGGGCTCCTAGGACAGATACGCAGTATTTT.

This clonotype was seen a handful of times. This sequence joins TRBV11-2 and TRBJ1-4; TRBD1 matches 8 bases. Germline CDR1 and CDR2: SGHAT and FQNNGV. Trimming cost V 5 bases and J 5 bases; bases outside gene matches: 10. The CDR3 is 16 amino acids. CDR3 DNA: TGTGCCAGCAGCCATCCAAGGACAGGGCCGAATGAAAAACTGTTTTTT. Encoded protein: CASSHPRTGPNEKLFF. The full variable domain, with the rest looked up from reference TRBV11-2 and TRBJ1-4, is EAGVAQSPRYKIIEKRQSVAFWCNPISGHATLYWYQQILGQGPKLLIQFQNNGVVDDSQLPKDRFSAERLKGVDSTLKIQPAKLEDSAVYLCASSHPRTGPNEKLFFGSGTQLSVL.